These 29 T cell receptor beta chains originate from one sample sequenced in a study of CD8 T cells in Susac syndrome. RNA amounts of roughly 0.5 to 1 ug underwent reverse transcription with random hexamers. TCRdb fed the immunoSEQ multiplex PCR reads into MiXCR, producing one record per CDR3 protein. This table holds about 140,000 distinct CDR3 sequences, about 95% found once. The sequencing sample was made of CD4+ T cells from PBMCs. These receptors all stem from a human donor with multiple sclerosis.

The rearrangement joins TRBV20-1 to TRBJ2-5; TRBD2 agrees at 11 bases. CDR1 and CDR2 from the germline V gene are DFQATT and SNEGSKA (reference sequence). The V gene end was trimmed by 5 bases and the J gene end by 1 base; junction bases not matched to a gene: 6. The CDR3 extends over 15 amino acids. Written as DNA, the CDR3 is TGCAGTGCTTTTAGCGGGGGGGGTCTCCAAGAGACCCAGTACTTC. The encoded protein is CSAFSGGGLQETQYF.

The V call is TRBV6-1, the J call TRBJ2-3; 7 bases fit TRBD2. CDR1 and CDR2 (germline): MNHNS, SASEGT. The junction had 8 bases not matched to a gene; V was cut back by 6 bases and J by 2 bases. The CDR3 covers 15 residues. The CDR3 region has the DNA TGTGCCAGCAGACCCCCTAGCGGATCCACAGATACGCAGTATTTT. As protein: CASRPPSGSTDTQYF.

The V and J genes are TRBV12-3 or TRBV12-4 and TRBJ2-1, with 10 positions matching TRBD1. The V gene end was trimmed by 7 bases and the J gene end by 7 bases; junction bases not matched to a gene: 19. CDR3 size: 18 residues. The CDR3 coding sequence is TGTGCCAGCAATAAGGGACAGGGGTCGGACTTCCCCCAGAATGAGCAGTTCTTC. It is translated as CASNKGQGSDFPQNEQFF.

This clonotype was seen once. The rearrangement uses TRBV6-5 and TRBJ2-7; TRBD2 matches 10 bases. V lost 0 bases, J lost 0 bases, and 5 bases stayed unmatched. The CDR3 totals 17 residues. Germline-derived CDR1 and CDR2 are MNHEY and SVGAGI. The CDR3 reads CASSYSWERGGSYEQYF. The CDR3 nucleotides are TGTGCCAGCAGTTACTCGTGGGAGCGGGGGGGCTCCTACGAGCAGTACTTC.

The chain joins TRBV25-1 to TRBJ1-1; TRBD1 is a possible D gene (5 bases). Trimming took 1 base from V and 1 from J, leaving 16 bases between them. The CDR3 sequence is 17 residues long. Germline-derived CDR1 and CDR2 are MGHDK and SYGVNS. CDR3 in DNA: TGTGCCAGCAGTGAATGGGAGTCGCTACAGGAGAACACTGAAGCTTTCTTT. Translating gives CASSEWESLQENTEAFF.

This chain uses TRBV9 with TRBJ1-1; 9 nucleotides match TRBD1. Trimming at V came to 4 bases and at J to 5 bases, leaving 9 bases not matched to a gene. CDR1 SGDLS and CDR2 YYNGEE come from the germline V gene. The CDR3 contains 15 residues. This CDR3 reads CASSSRPGTGTEAFF. The CDR3 DNA sequence: TGTGCCAGCAGCTCACGTCCCGGGACAGGGACTGAAGCTTTCTTT.

The chain couples TRBV29-1 to TRBJ2-5, with 9 bases fitting TRBD2. The CDR3 has 14 amino acids. Germline CDR1 SQVTM, CDR2 ANQGSEA. The ends lost 1 base at V and 5 bases at J; junction bases unmatched: 5. CDR3 DNA: TGCAGCGTTGAAGTAGCGGGAGTTTTGGAGACCCAGTACTTC. Translating it yields CSVEVAGVLETQYF.

The chain carries TRBV18 and TRBJ2-5; no clear D gene. V was pared by 5 bases and J by 3 bases, with 16 bases between. CDR3 length: 15 amino acids. The germline V gene has CDR1 KGHSH and CDR2 LQKENI. CDR3 DNA sequence: TGTGCCAGCTCAGCACAACGCGGACCCGAAGAGACCCAGTACTTC. Its translation is CASSAQRGPEETQYF.

This clonotype was picked up one time. The gene calls are TRBV23-1 and TRBJ1-2; D gene ambiguous. TRBV23-1 is an ORF, and what it does is uncertain. The V and J ends lost 9 bases and 8 bases respectively, with 10 bases between them. CDR3 length equals 10 residues. The CDR3 spells CASGEEGYTF. DNA of the CDR3: TGCGCCAGTGGGGAGGAGGGCTACACCTTC.

The chain joins TRBV9 to TRBJ2-7, with TRBD2 matching 11 bases. CDR1 SGDLS and CDR2 YYNGEE come from the germline V gene. The CDR3 runs 16 residues. V gave up 4 bases and J gave up 0 bases; unmatched junction bases: 6. In DNA, the CDR3 is TGTGCCAGCAGCAACTCCGGGACTAGCGGCTCCTACGAGCAGTACTTC. Translation gives CASSNSGTSGSYEQYF.

The chain joins TRBV20-1 to TRBJ2-5; 9 bases agree with TRBD2. The length of the CDR3 is 13 residues. Germline-derived CDR1 and CDR2 are DFQATT and SNEGSKA (reference sequence). Trimming at V came to 8 bases and at J to 4 bases, leaving 8 bases not matched to a gene. CDR3 nucleotides: TGCAGTCTTAAGGGGCGGGGGGGAGAGACCCAGTACTTC. It codes for CSLKGRGGETQYF.

The genes are TRBV28 and TRBJ2-7; D may be TRBD1 or TRBD2 (6 bases each). Germline V CDR1 and CDR2: MDHEN, SYDVKM. This CDR3 has 14 residues. V was clipped by 10 bases and J by 7 bases, with 23 bases between them. The CDR3 sequence is CAIRGGLTREEQYF. CDR3 coding DNA: TGTGCCATCAGAGGGGGTCTGACTAGAGAAGAGCAGTACTTC.

The rearrangement joins TRBV20-1 to TRBJ2-5; D is ambiguous. V was trimmed by 0 bases and J by 3 bases, leaving 8 bases between them. CDR3 length: 13 amino acids. Germline CDR1 and CDR2: DFQATT and SNEGSKA (reference sequence). CDR3 DNA sequence: TGCAGTGCTAGAGATCGGCCAAAAGAGACCCAGTACTTC. Amino acids: CSARDRPKETQYF.

V and J are TRBV29-1 and TRBJ1-2; D perhaps matches TRBD1 (5 bases). CDR3 length equals 15 residues. V gave up 3 bases and J gave up 2 bases, with 16 bases separating them. The germline CDR1 and CDR2 sequences are SQVTM and ANQGSEA. The CDR3 sequence: CSVDTVQGGNYGYTF. The DNA for the CDR3 is TGCAGCGTTGACACAGTGCAGGGAGGAAACTATGGCTACACCTTC. Using reference TRBV29-1 and TRBJ1-2 for the parts outside the CDR3, the full variable domain is SAVISQKPSRDICQRGTSLTIQCQVDSQVTMMFWYRQQPGQSLTLIATANQGSEATYESGFVIDKFPISRPNLTFSTLTVSNMSPEDSSIYLCSVDTVQGGNYGYTFGSGTRLTVV.

The chain has TRBV20-1 and TRBJ2-7; tentative D call: TRBD1 (5 bases). V was pared by 6 bases and J by 5 bases, with 20 bases between. The CDR3 totals 14 residues. Germline V gene sequence: CDR1 DFQATT, CDR2 SNEGSKA (reference sequence). CDR3 bases: TGCAGTGCGGTGCGTGGGGCGCTAAATGACGAGCAGTACTTC. Translated, it gives CSAVRGALNDEQYF.

The chain has TRBV3-1 and TRBJ1-2; D remains ambiguous. This CDR3 contains 15 residues. Germline CDR1 reads LGHDT; CDR2 reads YNNKEL (reference sequence). V was clipped by 1 base and J by 4 bases, with 13 bases between them. This CDR3 reads CASSQGLDGVYGYTF. The CDR3 nucleotides read TGTGCCAGCAGCCAAGGGCTCGACGGCGTCTATGGCTACACCTTC.

This chain connects TRBV24-1 to TRBJ2-1, with TRBD1 identical over 7 bases. The germline CDR1 and CDR2 sequences are KGHDR and SFDVKD. The CDR3 runs to 11 residues. With V trimmed by 9 bases and J by 11 bases, 6 bases remained unmatched. Here the CDR3 reads CATGDSAKQFF. CDR3 coding DNA: TGTGCCACCGGGGACAGCGCCAAGCAGTTCTTC.

This chain links TRBV11-2 with TRBJ1-3; no firm D call. V gave up 7 bases and J gave up 3 bases, with 16 bases separating them. Germline-derived CDR1 and CDR2 are SGHAT and FQNNGV. The CDR3 is 15 amino acids. This CDR3 reads CASKPGWALGNTIYF. CDR3 coding DNA: TGTGCCAGCAAGCCGGGGTGGGCTCTTGGAAACACCATATATTTT.

The CDR3: CATSSGYAGELFF. The DNA for the CDR3 is TGTGCCACCAGCAGCGGTTACGCCGGGGAGCTGTTTTTT. The J gene is TRBJ2-2, the V gene TRBV15; D is uncertain. Germline-derived CDR1 and CDR2 are LNHNV and YYDKDF (reference sequence). V was clipped by 3 bases and J by 6 bases, with 8 bases between them. This CDR3 region has 13 residues.

V and J are TRBV7-2 and TRBJ2-7; the D is unclear. Germline V CDR1 and CDR2: SGHTA, FQGNSA. There are 14 residues in the CDR3. The V end lost 3 bases, the J end lost 0 bases, and 9 bases lay between the germline ends. The CDR3 loop is CASSFGHSSYEQYF. In DNA form, the CDR3 reads TGTGCCAGCAGCTTCGGCCACAGCTCCTACGAGCAGTACTTC.

The gene calls are TRBV20-1 and TRBJ2-3; 8 bases fit TRBD2. The CDR3 is made up of 15 amino acids. Trimming at V came to 0 bases and at J to 1 base, leaving 3 bases not matched to a gene. In germline, CDR1 is DFQATT, CDR2 SNEGSKA (reference sequence). The CDR3 DNA reads TGCAGTGCTAGAGATCCAGCGGGAGGCACAGATACGCAGTATTTT. It codes for CSARDPAGGTDTQYF.

The chain joins TRBV2 to TRBJ2-5; the D is unclear. CDR1 is SNHLY and CDR2 is FYNNEI in the germline V gene. The length of the CDR3 is 11 residues. Trimming stripped 3 bases from V and 6 bases from J, with 5 bases between. The CDR3 coding sequence is TGTGCCAGCAGTGAGAAGCAGACCCAGTACTTC. Its protein is CASSEKQTQYF.

This clonotype was picked up one time. The rearrangement uses TRBV28 and TRBJ2-7; no firm D call. CDR3 length: 16 residues. Germline V CDR1 and CDR2: MDHEN, SYDVKM. The ends were cut back, 6 bases at V and 3 bases at J, with 21 bases in the middle. CDR3 loop: CASSPMGFPIVYEQYF. The CDR3 coding sequence is TGTGCCAGCAGCCCTATGGGCTTTCCCATAGTCTACGAGCAGTACTTC.

The chain recombines TRBV29-1 with TRBJ1-5, with 10 bases identical to TRBD1. Germline trimming cut 6 bases from V and 8 bases from J; bases unmatched to any gene: 4. CDR3 length: 12 amino acids. Germline V lookup: CDR1 SQVTM, CDR2 ANQGSEA. The CDR3 is CSVGDRGEPQHF. The CDR3 bases are TGCAGCGTGGGGGACAGGGGAGAGCCCCAGCATTTT.

The gene calls are TRBV3-1 and TRBJ1-1, with D unclear. The CDR3 runs 13 residues. Germline CDR1 reads LGHDT; CDR2 reads YNNKEL (reference sequence). Trimming pared 1 base from V and 1 base from J, leaving 4 bases between. The DNA of the CDR3 is TGTGCCAGCAGCCAAGGGACGAACACTGAAGCTTTCTTT. Its protein is CASSQGTNTEAFF.

The chain uses TRBV20-1 and TRBJ1-2; D is undetermined. Trimming removed 6 bases at V and 1 base at J, with 9 bases between. This CDR3 contains 12 residues. Germline V CDR1 and CDR2: DFQATT, SNEGSKA (reference sequence). CDR3 sequence (DNA): TGCAGTGCAAGAACGAGTAACTATGGCTACACCTTC. Translation gives CSARTSNYGYTF.

This chain links TRBV2 with TRBJ2-1; possibly TRBD2 for D (5 bases). CDR3 length: 13 residues. Trimming stripped 7 bases from V and 4 bases from J, with 11 bases between. Germline V gives CDR1 SNHLY, CDR2 FYNNEI. DNA for the CDR3: TGTGCCAGCAACGAGGGAATATACAATGAGCAGTTCTTC. It translates to CASNEGIYNEQFF.

The chain has TRBV11-3 and TRBJ2-3; the D gene is possibly TRBD1 (5 bases). The CDR3 contains 13 residues. The germline gives CDR1 SGHNT, CDR2 YENEEA. Trimming stripped 6 bases from V and 2 bases from J, with 9 bases between. Here the CDR3 reads CASSWTYTDTQYF. The CDR3 region has the DNA TGTGCCAGCAGTTGGACATACACAGATACGCAGTATTTT.

The rearrangement joins TRBV20-1 to TRBJ2-5; D ambiguous. Trimming stripped 6 bases from V and 2 bases from J, with 13 bases between. CDR1 and CDR2 (germline): DFQATT, SNEGSKA (reference sequence). The CDR3 contains 13 residues. The CDR3 DNA is TGCAGTGCCCAACAAAGTGAGCAAGAGACCCAGTACTTC. It codes for CSAQQSEQETQYF.